This entry lists 20 T cell receptor beta chains sequenced from one sample in a study of blood T cells in healthy people across ages. Then a second PCR, running roughly 7 to 11 cycles, was carried out with a sample-barcoded 5' primer and a J-beta primer mix. TCRdb reanalysed the 5' RACE reads using MiXCR and keeps one entry per CDR3 protein. The profile covers approximately 800,000 distinct CDR3 sequences, with about 45% appearing a single time and approximately 18% taken by the ten largest. Specimen: blood. The receptor source for this set is a man aged 80 or over in good health.

This clonotype was detected many times. V gene TRBV29-1 combines with J gene TRBJ2-5; D may be TRBD1 or TRBD2 (6 bases each). The CDR3 totals 12 residues. V lost 6 bases and J lost 3, with 11 bases in between. CDR1 SQVTM and CDR2 ANQGSEA come from the germline V gene. The CDR3 reads CSVRRGEETQYF. CDR3 in DNA: TGCAGCGTCCGGAGGGGGGAAGAGACCCAGTACTTC.

This clonotype has a handful of counts. The chain has TRBV20-1 and TRBJ1-1; TRBD1 matches 7 bases. This CDR3 contains 14 residues. Germline V gives CDR1 DFQATT, CDR2 SNEGSKA (reference sequence). The V segment lost 4 bases and the J segment 2 bases; nucleotides outside the gene matches: 7. CDR3 loop: CSAKDRQGNTEAFF. In DNA form, the CDR3 reads TGCAGTGCTAAAGACAGACAGGGAAACACTGAAGCTTTCTTT.

This clonotype has only one observation. The chain joins TRBV7-8 to TRBJ2-3; no clear D gene. The CDR3 runs to 14 residues. CDR1 is SGHVS, CDR2 FQNEAQ, per germline. Trimming removed 1 base from V and 4 bases from J, with 9 bases in between. The CDR3 DNA is TGTGCCAGCAGCTTAGAAAGGGTGCCAGATACGCAGTATTTT. This codes for CASSLERVPDTQYF.

This clonotype was counted only a few times. The chain recombines TRBV2 with TRBJ2-5; 8 nucleotides agree with TRBD1. CDR3 length: 12 residues. Germline V gives CDR1 SNHLY, CDR2 FYNNEI. Trimming took 6 bases from V and 7 from J; bases not matched to a gene: 4. CDR3 bases: TGTGCCAGCAGGGGGACAGGAACGACCCAGTACTTC. Translating gives CASRGTGTTQYF.

This clonotype showed up just a few times. The rearrangement uses TRBV20-1 and TRBJ2-3; TRBD2 matches 10 bases. This CDR3 region has 17 residues. The junction had 7 bases not matched to a gene; V was cut back by 0 bases and J by 1 base. Germline V gene lookup returns CDR1 DFQATT and CDR2 SNEGSKA (reference sequence). CDR3: CSARDFRLAGGTDTQYF. The CDR3 DNA reads as TGCAGTGCTAGAGATTTCCGTCTAGCGGGGGGCACAGATACGCAGTATTTT.

This clonotype came up once. V gene TRBV7-2 combines with J gene TRBJ1-1; D is undetermined. V lost 1 base and J 2 bases, leaving 8 bases between the germline ends. Germline V gene lookup returns CDR1 SGHTA and CDR2 FQGNSA. The CDR3 extends over 14 amino acids. The CDR3 nucleotides are TGTGCCAGCAGCTTAGTTGGCAGAAACACTGAAGCTTTCTTT. Protein sequence: CASSLVGRNTEAFF.

Many counts were recorded for this clonotype. The J gene is TRBJ2-7, the V gene TRBV12-3 or TRBV12-4; perhaps TRBD1 as D (6 bases). The CDR3 loop spans 15 amino acids. Trimming removed 6 bases at V and 0 bases at J, with 15 bases between. The CDR3 bases are TGTGCCAGCAGCAAGACAGGTGCTAGCTCCTACGAGCAGTACTTC. Protein: CASSKTGASSYEQYF.

This clonotype appeared many times. The genes are TRBV29-1 and TRBJ2-7; the match to TRBD2 covers 15 bases. Germline V gives CDR1 SQVTM, CDR2 ANQGSEA. This CDR3 is built from 14 residues. Losses at the gene ends were 6 bases for V and 3 bases for J; bases not matched to a gene: 3. The CDR3 bases are TGCAGCGTGGGACTAGCGGGAGGCAACTACGAGCAGTACTTC. This codes for CSVGLAGGNYEQYF.

A word on this clonotype: This may arise from a read error, as a much more abundant clone is one base away. This chain connects TRBV7-3 to TRBJ2-1; 12 bases agree with TRBD2. The CDR3 is 17 amino acids. CDR1 is SGHTA and CDR2 is FQGTGA in the germline V gene. CDR3 sequence (DNA): TGTGCCGGCAGCTTACGCAGCAGACTAGCGGGAGCCCCAGAGCAGTTCTTC. Translation: CAGSLRSRLAGAPEQFF.

A note on this clonotype: Being one base from a much bigger clone, this may be a read error. The J gene is TRBJ2-7, the V gene TRBV5-1; no definite D call. CDR1 and CDR2 (germline): SGHRS, YFSETQ. CDR3 length: 16 amino acids. V gave up 1 base and J gave up 0 bases, with 14 bases separating them. The CDR3 nucleotides read TGCGCCAGCAGCTTGACGAGTAATTGGGGCTCCTACGAGCAGTACTTC. Its protein is CASSLTSNWGSYEQYF. Based on the CDR3 plus reference TRBV5-1 and TRBJ2-7, the full variable domain is KAGVTQTPRYLIKTRGQQVTLSCSPISGHRSVSWYQQTPGQGLQFLFEYFSETQRNKGNFPGRFSGRQFSNSRSEMNVSTLELGDSALYLCASSLTSNWGSYEQYFGPGTRLTVT.

In this sample, this clonotype turned up many times. This could be a read error, since a much larger clone is one nucleotide away. This chain's CDR3 is CASSFPGNYNEQYF. CDR3 in DNA: TGTGCCAGCAGCTTCCCCGGGAACTACAATGAGCAGTACTTC. V gene TRBV11-2 combines with J gene TRBJ2-1, with TRBD2 as a possible D gene (5 bases). Gene TRBJ2-7 matches the end of the DNA better, so the J call may be wrong. Germline CDR1 SGHAT, CDR2 FQNNGV. The CDR3 runs 14 residues.

The chain combines TRBV28 with TRBJ1-5, with TRBD1 as a possible D gene (6 bases). The germline CDR1 and CDR2 sequences are MDHEN and SYDVKM. V shed 5 bases and J shed 0 bases, with 14 bases lying between them. The CDR3 extends over 16 amino acids. This chain's CDR3 is CASSMDSSLSNQPQHF. CDR3 DNA: TGTGCCAGCAGTATGGACAGTTCACTTAGCAATCAGCCCCAGCATTTT.

In its sample, this clonotype was seen once. The chain is built from TRBV30 and TRBJ2-7; the D is unclear. Germline lookup yields CDR1 GTSNPN and CDR2 SVGIG (reference sequence). This CDR3 spans 13 amino acids. V lost 5 bases, J lost 4 bases, and 15 bases lay in between. For the CDR3, the DNA is TGTGCCTGGGGTCCGGCGGTAACGTACGAGCAGTACTTC. Protein product: CAWGPAVTYEQYF.

This clonotype was seen a few times. This chain links TRBV5-1 with TRBJ2-1; D may be TRBD2 (6 bases). Trimming removed 0 bases at V and 7 bases at J, with 14 bases between. Germline V gene lookup returns CDR1 SGHRS and CDR2 YFSETQ. This CDR3 contains 15 residues. The CDR3 coding sequence is TGCGCCAGCAGCTTGGCAACGGGAGTAGGTAATGAGCAGTTCTTC. Its protein product is CASSLATGVGNEQFF.

This clonotype came up a few times. This chain connects TRBV29-1 to TRBJ2-5, with D perhaps TRBD2 (5 bases). With 4 bases removed from V and 4 bases from J, the gap between germline ends came to 10 bases. Germline V gene lookup returns CDR1 SQVTM and CDR2 ANQGSEA. The CDR3 runs to 12 residues. CDR3 region: CSVGAEAETQYF. CDR3 DNA: TGCAGCGTTGGGGCGGAGGCAGAGACCCAGTACTTC.

In DNA, the CDR3 is TGTGCCAGCAGTTACTTAGGGGCGAGTACCGGGGAGCTGTTTTTT. This sequence encodes CASSYLGASTGELFF. The V call is TRBV6-2 or TRBV6-3, the J call TRBJ2-2, with D perhaps TRBD1 (5 bases). V was trimmed by 1 base and J by 5 bases, leaving 11 bases between them. The CDR3 is made up of 15 amino acids. Germline V gene sequence: CDR1 MNHEY, CDR2 SVGEGT.

The CDR3 protein is CASSQASGGFYEQYF. CDR3 coding DNA: TGTGCCAGCAGCCAAGCCAGCGGGGGATTCTACGAGCAGTACTTC. The J gene is TRBJ2-7, the V gene TRBV4-2, with TRBD2 identical over 8 bases. This CDR3 region has 15 residues. The germline CDR1 and CDR2 sequences are LGHNA and YNFKEQ. The trim removed 1 base at V and 3 bases at J, leaving 5 bases unmatched.

J is TRBJ2-7 and V is TRBV7-9, with D possibly matching TRBD1 (6 bases). The CDR3 extends over 12 amino acids. The germline CDR1 and CDR2 sequences are SEHNR and FQNEAQ (reference sequence). Trimming stripped 6 bases from V and 6 bases from J, with 12 bases between. The CDR3 spells CASRSTGREQYF. CDR3 in DNA: TGTGCCAGCAGATCCACAGGGCGCGAGCAGTACTTC.

This chain links TRBV27 with TRBJ2-7, with 8 bases identical to TRBD2. Germline V gene lookup returns CDR1 MNHEY and CDR2 SMNVEV (reference sequence). V was clipped by 7 bases and J by 7 bases; unmatched bases: 15. CDR3 length: 15 amino acids. Here the CDR3 reads CASTLSGSAYNEQYF. In DNA, the CDR3 is TGTGCCAGCACCCTCAGCGGGAGCGCTTACAATGAGCAGTACTTC.

The chain couples TRBV18 to TRBJ2-7; D is ambiguous. V lost 4 bases to trimming and J lost 7 bases, with 11 bases between them. Germline V lookup: CDR1 KGHSH, CDR2 LQKENI. The CDR3 sequence is 12 residues long. The CDR3 nucleotides are TGTGCCAGCTCACAGCCCGCGAGGGAGCAGTACTTC. Translated, it gives CASSQPAREQYF.